The source of this TCR beta chain is a study of T cell changes during pregnancy in multiple sclerosis (dated by TCRdb to between 2019 and 2020). Context from the whole study: In women with multiple sclerosis, the researchers looked at how the T cell repertoire shifted as pregnancy progressed.

This clone is a singleton in its sample. Its antigen has not been determined. No base quality information exists; no much larger clone differs at one position. The library was built by means of the immunoSEQ multiplex PCR assay. Not all clones reach the TCRdb copy of this immuneACCESS table, which keeps in-frame sequences only. Checked studies attribute under half of the gap to unresolved V genes and leave the rest unexplained. The sample includes roughly 45,000 clones, with 75% to 90% observed a single time. Together, the top ten hold about 5.1% of the sample. The cysteine opens and the phenylalanine closes a CDR3 of 16 amino acids. Left in the record is the CDR3 DNA by itself, 48 bases read in frame from the first base. The V end gives up 4 bases and the J end 3 bases, leaving 9 bases in the junction not matched to a gene. The germline V gene (reference sequence) gives CDR1 as LNHDA and CDR2 as SQIVND.

The sample was peripheral blood, taken in the second trimester of pregnancy. The chain joins TRBV19 to TRBJ2-3, and 8 junction bases match TRBD1. This sequence was found in a female donor in good health, enrolled as a control in a pregnancy study. The base sequence is TGTGCCAGTAGTACCTCCCAGGGGGCTAGGACAGATACGCAGTATTTT. The translation is CASSTSQGARTDTQYF.